These T cell receptor beta chains were read from a single sample in a study of T cells in Graves' hyperthyroidism and ophthalmopathy. TCRdb itself ran the multiplex PCR reads through MiXCR, one entry per CDR3 protein. The sample lists more than 550,000 distinct CDR3 sequences, less than 45% occurring once. The material sequenced was peripheral blood or thyroid tissue (not recorded which). These receptors were collected from an adult man with Graves' disease, either hyperthyroidism or ophthalmopathy (not recorded which). Each CDR3 is given with its conserved first and last residue. D genes are given only for firm matches. Clone size is not always given. Where it is, it says once, few, many or a class for expanded clones.

v_call,d_call,j_call,clone_size,cdr3_nt,cdr3_aa
TRBV7-8,TRBD2,TRBJ2-7,many,TGTGCCAGCAGCTACCGGACTAGCGGGAGAGGTTACGAGCAGTACTTC,CASSYRTSGRGYEQYF
TRBV12-3/TRBV12-4,NA,TRBJ1-1,few,TGTGCTAGTGGGTTAGACTACACTGAAGCTTTCTTT,CASGLDYTEAFF
TRBV19,NA,TRBJ2-2,NA,TGTGCCAGTATGCCACCCCGGGACGGATACACCGGGGAGCTGTTTTTT,CASMPPRDGYTGELFF
TRBV20-1,TRBD2,TRBJ2-7,few,TGCAGTGCCTCGTGGACTAGCACTTCCTACGAGCAGTACTTC,CSASWTSTSYEQYF
TRBV5-1,NA,TRBJ2-7,few,TGCGCCAGCAGCTTGGGGGCTACTATGACCTACGAGCAGTACTTC,CASSLGATMTYEQYF
TRBV11-2,TRBD1,TRBJ2-7,NA,TGTGCCAGCAGTGAATACGGGACAGGTGGCCACGAGCAGTACTTC,CASSEYGTGGHEQYF
TRBV19,NA,TRBJ1-6,many,TGTGCCAGTAGTACAGAGGGATGGTCACCCCTCCACTTT,CASSTEGWSPLHF
TRBV12-3/TRBV12-4,NA,TRBJ1-3,NA,TGTGCCTTCCGGGGGGGGGATGGAAACACCATATATTTT,CAFRGGDGNTIYF
TRBV6-1,TRBD2,TRBJ2-7,NA,TGTGCCAGCAGTGAAGTGACTAGCGTCGCCTACGAGCAGTACTTC,CASSEVTSVAYEQYF
TRBV29-1,NA,TRBJ2-5,many,TGCAGCGTTGAAGATCCAGCCGAAGAGACCCAGTACTTC,CSVEDPAEETQYF
TRBV7-2,NA,TRBJ1-1,NA,TGTGCCAGCACAACAGGGAACACTGAAGCTTCCTTT,CASTTGNTEASF
TRBV6-5,TRBD1,TRBJ1-2,NA,TGTGCCAGCAGTTACAGAACAGGGGATGATGGCTACACCTTC,CASSYRTGDDGYTF
TRBV10-3,NA,TRBJ1-5,NA,TGTGCCATCAGTGAGTATGTAGGTTATAGCAATCAGCCCCAGCATTTT,CAISEYVGYSNQPQHF